One T cell receptor (beta chain) is described in this entry. The clone's antigen remains unknown. No base quality information exists; no much larger clone differs at one position. TCRbeta CDR3 regions were amplified from genomic DNA by means of the immunoSEQ Assay, a bias-controlled multiplex PCR. As for the original processing: The number of nucleated cells in each sample was estimated from the amplification of reference gene primers within the assay. Sequence reads were collapsed and filtered to measure the absolute abundance of every unique TCRbeta CDR3 rearrangement. For each sample, productive Simpson clonality was calculated as the square root of Simpson's diversity index across productive rearrangements. As stored in TCRdb, this immuneACCESS dataset retains in-frame rearrangements with V and J assigned. A fraction of the clones does not appear; measured against another copy, unresolved V genes explain less than half of the discrepancy, and the remainder lacks a known reason. The V and J calls and clone size come from that table; D and trimming were worked out from the DNA. In all, the sample holds approximately 270,000 clones, and just under 90% of those were seen once. In total, the top ten clones hold 1.9% of the sample.

The source of the sample is a study of blood T cell repertoires in COVID-19 (TCRdb year 2020). Study-wide context: Samples from collaborators originated in the United States, Italy and Spain and spanned both the acute and convalescent phases of COVID-19. The prospective study material was composed of cDNA or gDNA derived from T cells, B-cell-depleted T cells, or PBMCs. The dataset comprised deeply sampled blood TCRbeta repertoires from subjects exposed to, actively infected with, or recovered from COVID-19. The repertoires were released in a freely available public database intended as a resource for research on the immune response to SARS-CoV-2. The samples were drawn from two sources: the first 160 participants of the ongoing ImmuneRACE study, and 950 to 1,500 subjects contributed by 6 global collaborators. The sample metadata nearly always contained a de-identified subject ID, COVID-19 status, age in years and sex. HLA class I and class II types, where available, came from metadata supplied by the sample provider rather than from assay-based typing. Points the paper makes about the study in general: The quantity of clinical and demographic metadata differed by source and by participant and was supplied without curation.

Reading from cysteine to phenylalanine, the CDR3 counts 14 amino acids. Just CDR3 DNA is preserved here, 42 bases in frame from base 1. The germline V and J ends show losses of 3 bases and 4 bases respectively, and no gene match explains 3 bases of the junction. Per the germline V gene, MNHEY is the CDR1 and SVGAGI is the CDR2. Enrolling through a virtual design, the prospective study's participants ranged in age from roughly 18 to 89 years and lived across roughly 24 United States geographic areas. In the prospective study, cohorts were assigned on the basis of participant-reported clinical history obtained from a screening survey and a study questionnaire. Recovered participants in ImmuneRACE Cohort 3 were defined as having two consecutive negative NP/OP PCR tests, clearance from a healthcare professional, or resolution of symptoms. In the prospective study, mobile phlebotomists collected whole blood, serum and a nasopharyngeal or oropharyngeal swab from each participant. Over a roughly 2-month period, participants in the prospective study had the option of providing additional blood draws and questionnaires. Prospective study blood samples were shipped either frozen or at room temperature before DNA extraction.

Sequences were obtained from PBMCs or T cells enriched from blood (not recorded which). This receptor was obtained from a woman aged 55-70 years who had recovered from COVID-19. The chain couples TRBV6-5 to TRBJ2-7; 10 central nucleotides agree with TRBD2. The CDR3 loop reads CASSYSGRSYEQYF. The bases read TGTGCCAGCAGTTATAGCGGGAGGTCATACGAGCAGTACTTC.